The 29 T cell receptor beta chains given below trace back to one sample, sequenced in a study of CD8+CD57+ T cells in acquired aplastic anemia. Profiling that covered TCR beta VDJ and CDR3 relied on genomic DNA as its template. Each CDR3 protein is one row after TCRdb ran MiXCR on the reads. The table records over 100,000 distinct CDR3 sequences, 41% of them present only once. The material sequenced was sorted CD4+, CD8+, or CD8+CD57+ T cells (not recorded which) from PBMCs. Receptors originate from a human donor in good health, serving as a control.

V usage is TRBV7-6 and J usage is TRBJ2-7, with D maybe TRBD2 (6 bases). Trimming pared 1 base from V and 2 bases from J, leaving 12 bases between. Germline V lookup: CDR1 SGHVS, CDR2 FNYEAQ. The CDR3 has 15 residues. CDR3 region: CASSLEGTETYEQYF. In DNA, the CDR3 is TGTGCCAGCAGCTTAGAAGGGACTGAGACCTACGAGCAGTACTTC. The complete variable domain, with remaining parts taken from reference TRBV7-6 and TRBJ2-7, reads GAGVSQSPRYKVTKRGQDVALRCDPISGHVSLYWYRQALGQGPEFLTYFNYEAQQDKSGLPNDRFSAERPEGSISTLTIQRTEQRDSAMYRCASSLEGTETYEQYFGPGTRLTVT.

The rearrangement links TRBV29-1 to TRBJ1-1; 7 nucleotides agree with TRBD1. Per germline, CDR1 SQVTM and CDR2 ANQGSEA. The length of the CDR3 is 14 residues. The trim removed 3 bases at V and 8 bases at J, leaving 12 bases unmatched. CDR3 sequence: CSVDYRQGGIEAFF. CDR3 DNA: TGCAGCGTTGATTACCGACAGGGAGGAATAGAAGCTTTCTTT.

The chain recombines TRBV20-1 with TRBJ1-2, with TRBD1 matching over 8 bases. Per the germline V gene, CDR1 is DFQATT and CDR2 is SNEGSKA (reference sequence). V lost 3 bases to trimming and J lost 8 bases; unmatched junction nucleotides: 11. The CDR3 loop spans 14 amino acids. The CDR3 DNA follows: TGCAGTGCTAGGCCCGGGACAGGAGGAGAAGGCTACACCTTC. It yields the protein CSARPGTGGEGYTF.

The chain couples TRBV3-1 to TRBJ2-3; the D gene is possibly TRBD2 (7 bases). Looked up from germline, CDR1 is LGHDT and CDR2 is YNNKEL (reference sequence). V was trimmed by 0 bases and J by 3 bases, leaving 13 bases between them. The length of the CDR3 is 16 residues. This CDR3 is CASSQDEGGRTDTQYF. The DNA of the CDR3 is TGTGCCAGCAGCCAAGACGAGGGGGGGAGGACAGATACGCAGTATTTT.

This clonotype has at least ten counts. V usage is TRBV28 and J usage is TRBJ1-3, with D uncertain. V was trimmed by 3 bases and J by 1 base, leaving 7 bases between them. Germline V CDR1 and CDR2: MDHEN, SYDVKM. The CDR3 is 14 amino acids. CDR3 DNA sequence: TGTGCCAGCAGTTTTTCCCTGTCTGGAAACACCATATATTTT. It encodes CASSFSLSGNTIYF.

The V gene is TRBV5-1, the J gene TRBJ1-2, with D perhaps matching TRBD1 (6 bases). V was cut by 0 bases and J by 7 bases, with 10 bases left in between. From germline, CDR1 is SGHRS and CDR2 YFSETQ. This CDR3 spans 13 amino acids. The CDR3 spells CASSLVGGLGYTF. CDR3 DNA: TGCGCCAGCAGCTTGGTGGGGGGCCTTGGCTACACCTTC.

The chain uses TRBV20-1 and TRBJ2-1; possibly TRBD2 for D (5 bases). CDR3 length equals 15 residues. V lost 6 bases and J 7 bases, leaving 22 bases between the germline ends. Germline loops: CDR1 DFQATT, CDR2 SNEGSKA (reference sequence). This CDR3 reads CSAGEMRAGSNEQFF. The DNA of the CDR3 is TGCAGTGCCGGAGAGATGAGGGCAGGTTCGAATGAGCAGTTCTTC.

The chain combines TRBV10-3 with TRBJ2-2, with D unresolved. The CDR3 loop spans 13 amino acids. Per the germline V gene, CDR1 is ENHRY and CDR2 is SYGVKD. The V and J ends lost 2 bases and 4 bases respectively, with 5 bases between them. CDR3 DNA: TGTGCCATCAGTGAGGAAGGCACCGGGGAGCTGTTTTTT. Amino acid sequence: CAISEEGTGELFF.

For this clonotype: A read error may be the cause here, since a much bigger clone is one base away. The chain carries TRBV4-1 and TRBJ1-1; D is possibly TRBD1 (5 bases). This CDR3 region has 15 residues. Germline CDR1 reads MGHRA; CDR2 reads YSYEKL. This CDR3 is CASSQLGRLNTEASF. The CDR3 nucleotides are TGCGCCAGCAGCCAACTGGGACGGCTGAACACTGAAGCTTCCTTT.

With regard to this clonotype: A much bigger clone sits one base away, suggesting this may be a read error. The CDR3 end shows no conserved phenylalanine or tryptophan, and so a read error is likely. Here the CDR3 DNA reads TGCAGTGCTAGCCCTTCGGGACAAAACACCGGGGAGCTGTTTTTA. This sequence encodes CSASPSGQNTGELFL. The chain links TRBV20-1 to TRBJ2-2, with D perhaps matching TRBD1 (6 bases). Trimming left V 3 bases short and J 2 bases short, with 13 bases between. The germline gives CDR1 DFQATT, CDR2 SNEGSKA (reference sequence). The CDR3 is 15 residues long.

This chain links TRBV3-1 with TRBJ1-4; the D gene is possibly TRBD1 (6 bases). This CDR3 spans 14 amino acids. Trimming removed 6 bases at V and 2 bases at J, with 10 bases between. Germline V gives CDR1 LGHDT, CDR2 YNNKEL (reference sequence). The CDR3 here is CASSQGSTNEKLFF. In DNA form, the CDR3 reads TGTGCCAGCAGTCAGGGGTCTACTAATGAAAAACTGTTTTTT.

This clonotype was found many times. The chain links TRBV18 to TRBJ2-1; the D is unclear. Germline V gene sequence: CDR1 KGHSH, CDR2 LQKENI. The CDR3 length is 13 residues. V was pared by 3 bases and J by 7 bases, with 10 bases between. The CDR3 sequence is CASSPTLENEQFF. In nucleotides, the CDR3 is TGTGCCAGCTCACCCACGTTGGAGAATGAGCAGTTCTTC.

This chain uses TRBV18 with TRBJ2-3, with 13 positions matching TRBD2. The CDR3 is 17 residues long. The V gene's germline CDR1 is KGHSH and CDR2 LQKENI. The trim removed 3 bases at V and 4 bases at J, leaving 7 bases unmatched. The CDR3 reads CASSPLGLAGAADTQYF. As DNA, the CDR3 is TGTGCCAGCTCACCTCTCGGACTAGCGGGAGCCGCAGATACGCAGTATTTT.

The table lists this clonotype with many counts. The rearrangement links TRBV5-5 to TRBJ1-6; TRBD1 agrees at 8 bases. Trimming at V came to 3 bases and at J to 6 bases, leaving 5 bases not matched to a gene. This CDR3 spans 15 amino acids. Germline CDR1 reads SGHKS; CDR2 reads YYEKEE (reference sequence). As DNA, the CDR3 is TGTGCCAGCAGCTGGCAGGGGGCTGGTAATTCACCCCTCCACTTT. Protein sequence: CASSWQGAGNSPLHF.

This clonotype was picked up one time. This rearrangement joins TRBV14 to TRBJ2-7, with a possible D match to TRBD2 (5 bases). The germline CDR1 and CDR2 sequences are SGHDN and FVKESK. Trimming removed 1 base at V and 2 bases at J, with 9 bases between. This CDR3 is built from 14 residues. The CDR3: CASSQGLGTYEQYF. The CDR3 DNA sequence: TGTGCCAGCAGCCAAGGGCTCGGGACCTACGAGCAGTACTTC.

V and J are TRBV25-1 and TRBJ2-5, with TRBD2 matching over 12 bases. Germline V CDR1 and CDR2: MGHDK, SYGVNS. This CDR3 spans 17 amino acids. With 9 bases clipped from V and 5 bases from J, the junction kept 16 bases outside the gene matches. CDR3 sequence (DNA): TGTGCCAGAGAGGCCTTACTACTAGCGGGGGGCAGGGAGACCCAGTACTTC. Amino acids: CAREALLLAGGRETQYF.

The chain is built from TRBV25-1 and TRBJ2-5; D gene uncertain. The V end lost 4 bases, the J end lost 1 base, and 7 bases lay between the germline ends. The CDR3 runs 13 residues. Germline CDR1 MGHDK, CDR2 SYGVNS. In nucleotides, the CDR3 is TGTGCCAGCAGTGTTTCGTCCCAAGAGACCCAGTACTTC. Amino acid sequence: CASSVSSQETQYF.

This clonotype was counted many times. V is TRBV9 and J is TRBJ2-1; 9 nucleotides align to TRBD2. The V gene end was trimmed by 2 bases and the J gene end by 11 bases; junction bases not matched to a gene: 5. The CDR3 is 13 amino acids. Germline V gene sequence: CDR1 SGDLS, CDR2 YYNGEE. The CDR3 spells CASSVSSGAKQFF. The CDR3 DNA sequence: TGTGCCAGCAGCGTCTCTAGCGGGGCTAAGCAGTTCTTC.

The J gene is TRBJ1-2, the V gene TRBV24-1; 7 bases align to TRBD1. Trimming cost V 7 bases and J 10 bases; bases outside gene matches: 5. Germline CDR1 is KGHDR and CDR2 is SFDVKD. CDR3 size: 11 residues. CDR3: CATSTTGDYTF. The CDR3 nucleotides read TGTGCCACCAGCACCACAGGGGACTACACCTTC.

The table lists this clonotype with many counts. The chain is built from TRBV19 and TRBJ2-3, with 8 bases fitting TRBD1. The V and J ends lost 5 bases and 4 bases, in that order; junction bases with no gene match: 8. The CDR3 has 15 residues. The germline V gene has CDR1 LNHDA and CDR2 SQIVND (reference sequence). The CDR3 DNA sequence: TGTGCCAGTAGTGCGGGGACAGGTCCGTCAGATACGCAGTATTTT. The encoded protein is CASSAGTGPSDTQYF. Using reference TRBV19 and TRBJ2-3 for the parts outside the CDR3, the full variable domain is DGGITQSPKYLFRKEGQNVTLSCEQNLNHDAMYWYRQDPGQGLRLIYYSQIVNDFQKGDIAEGYSVSREKKESFPLTVTSAQKNPTAFYLCASSAGTGPSDTQYFGPGTRLTVL.

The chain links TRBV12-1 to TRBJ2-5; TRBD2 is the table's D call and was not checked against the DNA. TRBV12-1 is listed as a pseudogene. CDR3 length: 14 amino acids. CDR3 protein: CASSSPGLATNQYF. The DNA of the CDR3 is TGTGCCAGCAGCTCCCCGGGACTAGCGACAAACCAGTACTTC.

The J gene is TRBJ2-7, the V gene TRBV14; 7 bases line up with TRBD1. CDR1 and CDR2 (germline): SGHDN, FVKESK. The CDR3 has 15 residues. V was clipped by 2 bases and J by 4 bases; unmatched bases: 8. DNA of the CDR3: TGTGCCAGCAGCCAACCCGGGACAGCGAGGTACGAGCAGTACTTC. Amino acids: CASSQPGTARYEQYF.

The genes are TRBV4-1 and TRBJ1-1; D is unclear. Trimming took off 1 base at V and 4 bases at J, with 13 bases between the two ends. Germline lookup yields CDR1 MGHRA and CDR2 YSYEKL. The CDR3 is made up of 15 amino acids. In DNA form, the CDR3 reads TGCGCCAGCAGCCAAGGGGCAGTGGCAGGCACTGAAGCTTTCTTT. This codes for CASSQGAVAGTEAFF.

The CDR3 loop reads CASSQEAGGREQYF. The CDR3 DNA reads as TGCGCCAGCAGCCAAGAGGCGGGAGGCCGGGAGCAGTACTTC. The chain recombines TRBV4-1 with TRBJ2-7; 8 nucleotides match TRBD2. Germline trimming cut 0 bases from V and 7 bases from J; bases unmatched to any gene: 5. Germline V gene lookup returns CDR1 MGHRA and CDR2 YSYEKL. This CDR3 comprises 14 residues.

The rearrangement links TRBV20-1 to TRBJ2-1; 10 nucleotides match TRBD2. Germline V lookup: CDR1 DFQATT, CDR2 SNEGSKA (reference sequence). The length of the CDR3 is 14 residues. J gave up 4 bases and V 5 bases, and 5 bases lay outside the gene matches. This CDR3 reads CSAPGLAEYNEQFF. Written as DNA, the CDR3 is TGCAGTGCTCCAGGACTAGCGGAATACAATGAGCAGTTCTTC.

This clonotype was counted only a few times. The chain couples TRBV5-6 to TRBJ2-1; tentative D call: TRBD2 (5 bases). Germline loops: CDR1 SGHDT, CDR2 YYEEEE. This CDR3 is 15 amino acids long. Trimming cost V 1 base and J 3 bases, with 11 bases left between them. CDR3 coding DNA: TGTGCCAGCAGCTTGTCCGGACGGGACTACAATGAGCAGTTCTTC. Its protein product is CASSLSGRDYNEQFF.

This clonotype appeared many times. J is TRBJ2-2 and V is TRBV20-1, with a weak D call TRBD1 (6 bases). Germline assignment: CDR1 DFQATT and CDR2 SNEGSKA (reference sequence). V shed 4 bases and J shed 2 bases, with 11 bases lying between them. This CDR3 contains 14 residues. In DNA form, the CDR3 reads TGCAGTGCTATGTCACAGGGTAACACCGGGGAGCTGTTTTTT. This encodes CSAMSQGNTGELFF.

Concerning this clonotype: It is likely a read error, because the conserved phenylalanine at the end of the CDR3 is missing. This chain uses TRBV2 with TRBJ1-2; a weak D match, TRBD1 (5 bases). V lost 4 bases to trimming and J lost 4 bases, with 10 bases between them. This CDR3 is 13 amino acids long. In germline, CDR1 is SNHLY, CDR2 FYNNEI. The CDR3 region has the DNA TGTGCCAGCAGTGCACCGGGGCGCTATGGCTACACCTAC. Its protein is CASSAPGRYGYTY.

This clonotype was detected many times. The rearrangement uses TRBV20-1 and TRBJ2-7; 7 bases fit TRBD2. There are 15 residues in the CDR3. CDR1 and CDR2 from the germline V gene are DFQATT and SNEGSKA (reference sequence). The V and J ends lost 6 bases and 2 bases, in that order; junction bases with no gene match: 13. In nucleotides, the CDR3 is TGCAGTGCCCCATTGGGGGGAGGGGTTACCTACGAGCAGTACTTC. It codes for CSAPLGGGVTYEQYF.